Below are 10 T cell receptor beta chains sequenced from a single sample in a study of PD-1 blockade in classical Hodgkin lymphoma. TCRdb's table, derived via immunoSEQ multiplex PCR, lists solely in-frame clones and lacks some. The sample includes about 3,800 clones, approximately 86% of them seen just once. All patients experienced relapse after autologous stem cell transplantation, and brentuximab vedotin exposure was variable. It was by magnetic negative selection that CD4+ T cells were purified from thawed PBMCs. This specimen consisted of CD4+ T cells from blood, obtained at baseline. These receptor sequences come from a human donor with classical Hodgkin lymphoma.

This chain links TRBV23-1 with TRBJ1-5; 10 positions match TRBD1. TRBV23-1 qualifies as an ORF whose function is uncertain. The CDR3 sequence is 15 residues long. The J segment lost 5 bases and the V segment lost 7 bases, leaving 8 bases of the junction unmatched. Written as DNA, the CDR3 is TGCGCCAGCACCGCGGGTGGACAGGGGGATCAGCCCCAGCATTTT. The encoded protein is CASTAGGQGDQPQHF.

This clone has just one count. V is TRBV7-6 and J is TRBJ2-1, with 9 bases matching TRBD2. Germline CDR1 SGHVS, CDR2 FNYEAQ. This CDR3 is 16 amino acids long. With V trimmed by 1 base and J by 8 bases, 9 bases remained unmatched. CDR3 amino acids: CASSLVFLAGQDEQFF. CDR3 in DNA: TGTGCCAGCAGCTTAGTTTTTCTAGCGGGGCAGGATGAGCAGTTCTTC.

This sequence joins TRBV5-1 and TRBJ1-4; TRBD1 might be the D (6 bases). V lost 4 bases, J lost 6 bases, and 10 bases lay in between. The CDR3 totals 13 residues. The V gene's germline CDR1 is SGHRS and CDR2 YFSETQ. The CDR3 loop is CASSTGTYEKLFF. Written as DNA, the CDR3 is TGCGCCAGCAGCACCGGGACATATGAAAAACTGTTTTTT.

This clone has just one count. The chain employs TRBV5-1 and TRBJ2-7; perhaps TRBD2 as D (5 bases). This CDR3 spans 13 amino acids. V gave up 5 bases and J gave up 2 bases, with 11 bases separating them. Germline V CDR1 and CDR2: SGHRS, YFSETQ. The CDR3 DNA is TGCGCCAGCAGGCCGGAGGACCCCTACGAGCAGTACTTC. Translating gives CASRPEDPYEQYF. The full variable domain, with the rest looked up from reference TRBV5-1 and TRBJ2-7, is KAGVTQTPRYLIKTRGQQVTLSCSPISGHRSVSWYQQTPGQGLQFLFEYFSETQRNKGNFPGRFSGRQFSNSRSEMNVSTLELGDSALYLCASRPEDPYEQYFGPGTRLTVT.

The J gene is TRBJ2-3, the V gene TRBV7-9, with 11 positions matching TRBD2. This CDR3 is 17 amino acids long. V trimming: 3 bases; J trimming: 4 bases; junction bases outside the gene matches: 9. From germline, CDR1 is SEHNR and CDR2 FQNEAQ (reference sequence). The CDR3 protein is CASSFLPPGLAADTQYF. CDR3 coding DNA: TGTGCCAGCAGCTTCCTCCCACCGGGACTAGCGGCAGATACGCAGTATTTT.

The V gene is TRBV19, the J gene TRBJ2-1; a weak D match, TRBD2 (5 bases). The CDR3 is 13 residues long. Trimming stripped 6 bases from V and 3 bases from J, with 9 bases between. Germline V gives CDR1 LNHDA, CDR2 SQIVND (reference sequence). CDR3 region: CASSPRGYNEQFF. Here the CDR3 DNA reads TGTGCCAGTAGCCCACGGGGCTACAATGAGCAGTTCTTC. The whole variable domain, remainder taken from reference TRBV19 and TRBJ2-1, is DGGITQSPKYLFRKEGQNVTLSCEQNLNHDAMYWYRQDPGQGLRLIYYSQIVNDFQKGDIAEGYSVSREKKESFPLTVTSAQKNPTAFYLCASSPRGYNEQFFGPGTRLTVL.

The genes are TRBV5-1 and TRBJ2-5, with D hard to call. Germline values: CDR1 SGHRS, CDR2 YFSETQ. The V gene lost 0 bases and the J gene lost 4 bases, with 7 bases spanning the gap. This CDR3 spans 13 amino acids. CDR3 region: CASSLATAETQYF. For the CDR3, the DNA is TGCGCCAGCAGCTTGGCTACTGCAGAGACCCAGTACTTC.

The J gene is TRBJ2-7, the V gene TRBV6-1; no clear D. Germline values: CDR1 MNHNS, CDR2 SASEGT. The CDR3 loop spans 13 amino acids. V was cut by 8 bases and J by 2 bases, with 13 bases left in between. CDR3 sequence (DNA): TGTGCCAGCTTAGCCAGAAATACCTACGAGCAGTACTTC. It specifies CASLARNTYEQYF.

This clone occurred once. The chain couples TRBV7-3 to TRBJ2-1, with 7 bases lining up with TRBD1. The CDR3 loop spans 16 amino acids. Germline values: CDR1 SGHTA, CDR2 FQGTGA. Trimming at V came to 2 bases and at J to 0 bases, leaving 4 bases not matched to a gene. DNA for the CDR3: TGTGCCAGCAGCTTACTGGGACAGAGCTCCTACAATGAGCAGTTCTTC. It codes for CASSLLGQSSYNEQFF.

This chain uses TRBV6-1 with TRBJ1-4; no reliable D call. CDR1 is MNHNS, CDR2 SASEGT, per germline. The ends were cut back, 2 bases at V and 0 bases at J, with 10 bases in the middle. This CDR3 spans 16 amino acids. The CDR3 DNA reads TGTGCCAGCAGTGAACCCAGGTCTCCAACTAATGAAAAACTGTTTTTT. This sequence encodes CASSEPRSPTNEKLFF.